Following are 16 T cell receptor beta chains from one sample sequenced in a study of T cell clonality in common variable immunodeficiency. Study findings and constraints: In common variable immunodeficiency, TCR beta chains reportedly carried fewer deletions and N-nucleotide insertions.

For these TCRs, the target antigens are not known. Measured with immunoSEQ multiplex PCR; TCRdb has only the in-frame clones, and not every one. The record shows 15,000 to 20,000 clones for this sample, with no singletons present. The sample taken for sequencing was peripheral blood mononuclear cells. The receptor set was obtained from a human donor with common variable immunodeficiency.

This clone was recorded many times. The CDR3 end is not reached by the read, which stops 3 residues before it; the germline J gene fills it in. The rearrangement joins TRBV19 to TRBJ1-2; weak D call: TRBD1 (5 bases). Germline V CDR1 and CDR2: LNHDA, SQIVND (reference sequence). The CDR3 length is 16 residues. V lost 6 bases and J lost 4, with 21 bases in between. The CDR3 reads CASSLGARGFGYGYTF. The sequenced CDR3 bases are TGTGCCAGTAGCCTGGGTGCTAGGGGTTTTGGCTATGGC.

As for this clone: The CDR3 extends 3 residues past the end of the read, so its final part is completed from the germline J gene. The genes are TRBV20-1 and TRBJ2-7, with D possibly TRBD2 on 6 matching bases. The V end was cut by 5 bases, the J end by 3 bases, with 20 bases between. The CDR3 has 15 amino acids. Germline CDR1 and CDR2: DFQATT and SNEGSKA (reference sequence). CDR3 residues: CSAEDTGRHGYEQYF. The covered CDR3 bases are TGCAGTGCTGAGGATACGGGGAGGCATGGCTACGAG.

This clone was detected many times. The covered CDR3 bases are TGTGCCAGCAGCACGGGACTAGCCCAGGAGACC. It encodes CASSTGLAQET. The full CDR3 reads CASSTGLAQETQYF. The chain is built from TRBV7-3 and TRBJ2-5; 9 bases are shared with TRBD2. Read data end 3 residues before the CDR3 end; the end is taken from the germline J gene. V was pared by 5 bases and J by 5 bases, with 6 bases of the junction left unmatched. Germline CDR1 is SGHTA and CDR2 is FQGTGA. This CDR3 is 14 amino acids long.

This clone appeared many times. From the germline J gene comes the end of the CDR3, since the read stops 3 residues before it. This sequence joins TRBV11-2 and TRBJ2-1, with TRBD1 identical over 8 bases. Germline V gene data show CDR1 as SGHAT and CDR2 as FQNNGV. J lost 7 bases, V lost 6 bases, and 2 bases had no gene match. The CDR3 runs to 12 residues. The CDR3 sequence: CASSRDRNEQFF. CDR3 DNA (partial): TGTGCCAGCAGTCGGGACAGGAATGAG.

This clone has a count of ten or more. The read terminates 3 residues ahead of where the CDR3 ends, so the germline J gene completes it. The chain is built from TRBV2 and TRBJ2-7, with 10 bases fitting TRBD1. The CDR3 extends over 15 amino acids. Germline-derived CDR1 and CDR2 are SNHLY and FYNNEI. Germline trimming cut 3 bases from V and 4 bases from J; bases unmatched to any gene: 6. The CDR3 reads CASSDRGTGAYEQYF. Partial CDR3 DNA: TGTGCCAGCAGTGATCGGGGGACAGGGGCTTACGAG.

The table lists this clone with many counts. Read data end 3 residues before the CDR3 end; the end is taken from the germline J gene. The V and J genes are TRBV19 and TRBJ1-5; 8 bases line up with TRBD1. This CDR3 comprises 15 residues. J lost 5 bases, V lost 5 bases, and 8 bases had no gene match. The germline gives CDR1 LNHDA, CDR2 SQIVND (reference sequence). The CDR3 sequence: CASSSWTGRDQPQHF. The CDR3 bases that were read are TGTGCCAGTAGTTCGTGGACAGGGAGGGATCAGCCC.

This clone was seen ten or more times. CDR3 DNA (partial): TGTGCCAGCAGGAAGCGGGAGACAGATACG. As protein: CASRKRETDT. The CDR3 reads in full as CASRKRETDTQYF. This chain uses TRBV2 with TRBJ2-3; 8 bases are shared with TRBD2. From the germline J gene comes the end of the CDR3, since the read stops 3 residues before it. This CDR3 is built from 13 residues. The germline V gene has CDR1 SNHLY and CDR2 FYNNEI. V lost 6 bases and J lost 3; bases outside the gene matches: 2.

The sample holds a few counts of this clone. Read coverage stops 3 residues before the CDR3 terminus; the germline J gene supplies the remainder. This chain connects TRBV18 to TRBJ1-3; 9 nucleotides agree with TRBD1. Looked up from germline, CDR1 is KGHSH and CDR2 is LQKENI. This CDR3 is 17 amino acids long. Trimming cost V 4 bases and J 2 bases; bases outside gene matches: 9. The CDR3 DNA, read in part, is TGTGCCAGCTCACTGGACACCGGGACAGGGACTGGAAACACC. Amino acids: CASSLDTGTGTGNT. The complete CDR3 protein is CASSLDTGTGTGNTIYF.

The DNA read from the CDR3 is TGCGCCAGCAGCTTGACGCGACTAGCAGACGAG. Its protein product is CASSLTRLADE. The entire CDR3 protein reads CASSLTRLADEQYF. The rearrangement joins TRBV5-1 to TRBJ2-7; TRBD2 matches 7 bases. The read ends 3 residues shy of where the CDR3 ends; the end is completed using the germline J gene. Trimming cost V 1 base and J 5 bases; bases outside gene matches: 6. Germline V gene lookup returns CDR1 SGHRS and CDR2 YFSETQ. CDR3 length equals 14 residues.

This clone was counted many times. The read falls 3 residues short of the CDR3 end, and the missing part is taken from the germline J gene. The chain links TRBV18 to TRBJ1-3; weak D call: TRBD1 (5 bases). The ends were cut back, 1 base at V and 8 bases at J, with 15 bases in the middle. This CDR3 region has 15 residues. CDR1 and CDR2 from the germline V gene are KGHSH and LQKENI. CDR3 protein: CASSPRPAGSDTIYF. The DNA read from the CDR3 is TGTGCCAGCTCACCACGTCCCGCAGGGTCGGACACC.

In its sample, this clone was seen many times. The read finishes 3 residues shy of the CDR3 end, and the germline J gene is used to complete it. J is TRBJ1-5 and V is TRBV19; 8 bases are shared with TRBD1. The germline V gene encodes CDR1 LNHDA and CDR2 SQIVND (reference sequence). V trimming: 7 bases; J trimming: 3 bases; junction bases outside the gene matches: 5. The length of the CDR3 is 14 residues. The part of the CDR3 DNA that was read is TGTGCCAGTAAGGGGCAGGGGGCCAATCAGCCC. Its translation is CASKGQGANQP. The full CDR3 protein reads CASKGQGANQPQHF. The whole variable domain, remainder taken from reference TRBV19 and TRBJ1-5, is DGGITQSPKYLFRKEGQNVTLSCEQNLNHDAMYWYRQDPGQGLRLIYYSQIVNDFQKGDIAEGYSVSREKKESFPLTVTSAQKNPTAFYLCASKGQGANQPQHFGDGTRLSIL.

This clone was counted ten times or more. Read sequence stops 3 residues before the CDR3 end, and the germline J gene provides the missing end. The J gene is TRBJ1-1, the V gene TRBV30; D uncertain. The CDR3 has 12 residues. Germline V gives CDR1 GTSNPN, CDR2 SVGIG (reference sequence). V was pared by 3 bases and J by 4 bases, with 9 bases between. CDR3 sequence reads: CAWRAPPTEAFF. The part of the CDR3 DNA that was read is TGTGCCTGGAGAGCACCCCCCACTGAA.

This clone was observed many times. The read is 3 residues too short to cover the CDR3 end, so that end is filled in from the germline J gene. This rearrangement joins TRBV27 to TRBJ2-1; 7 bases agree with TRBD2. Germline V gives CDR1 MNHEY, CDR2 SMNVEV (reference sequence). This CDR3 comprises 14 residues. V gave up 2 bases and J gave up 5 bases; unmatched junction bases: 3. Incomplete CDR3 DNA: TGTGCCAGCAGTTTAGAGCGGGGAAACAATGAG. Protein: CASSLERGNNE. The full CDR3 protein reads CASSLERGNNEQFF.

This clone was counted a few times. Coverage ceases 3 residues before the CDR3 finishes, and the germline J gene fills in the end. The V and J genes are TRBV18 and TRBJ2-7; D not resolved. This CDR3 region has 14 residues. The V gene lost 2 bases and the J gene lost 6 bases, with 14 bases spanning the gap. Germline CDR1 is KGHSH and CDR2 is LQKENI. CDR3 bases read: TGTGCCAGCTCACCAGGGCCGAAACGGATCGAG. Residues: CASSPGPKRIE. The entire CDR3 protein is CASSPGPKRIEQYF.

Many counts were recorded for this clone. The read ends 3 residues before the CDR3 terminus; that terminus is restored from the germline J gene. The chain uses TRBV6-2 or TRBV6-3 and TRBJ2-2; 7 bases are shared with TRBD2. V gave up 5 bases and J gave up 2 bases; unmatched junction bases: 5. Germline CDR1 MNHEY, CDR2 SVGEGT. The CDR3 contains 15 residues. CDR3 DNA, as far as it was read: TGTGCCAGCAGTGGGACTACTAGAAACACCGGGGAG. It encodes CASSGTTRNTGE. The complete CDR3 sequence is CASSGTTRNTGELFF.

In this sample, this clone turned up many times. The read ends 3 residues shy of where the CDR3 ends; the end is completed using the germline J gene. The chain uses TRBV4-1 and TRBJ2-1, with 7 bases identical to TRBD2. The trim removed 1 base at V and 8 bases at J, leaving 5 bases unmatched. The CDR3 is 14 amino acids. Looked up from germline, CDR1 is MGHRA and CDR2 is YSYEKL. CDR3 bases read: TGCGCCAGCAGCCAAGGGGGGGGTTTGGATGAG. Amino acid sequence: CASSQGGGLDE. The CDR3 in full is CASSQGGGLDEQFF.